The TCR beta chain under discussion was sequenced for a study of Ad26.COV2.S vaccination and SARS-CoV-2 variants. The treatment was: 15 to 20 received Ad26.COV2.S at low or high dose, single or two shots; about five received placebo; per-sample allocation not given. Each sample was drawn 63 days after the first injection (of vaccine or placebo). TCRdb's table, derived via immunoSEQ multiplex PCR, lists solely in-frame clones and lacks some. The sample lists about 410,000 clones, 92% seen once, with approximately 1.7% in the top ten. The sequence derives from a person aged 18-60 years who received the Ad26.COV2.S COVID-19 vaccine or a placebo. Sequenced material: peripheral blood, taken in a trial of Ad26.COV2.S vaccine versus placebo.

Here the CDR3 reads CASSQRGHTNSPLHF. CDR3 bases: TGTGCCAGCAGCCAACGCGGACATACTAATTCACCCCTCCACTTT. The rearrangement joins TRBV14 to TRBJ1-6, with D possibly being TRBD1 (5 bases). The germline V gene has CDR1 SGHDN and CDR2 FVKESK. Deletions cut 2 bases from V and 6 bases from J, with 11 bases between. This CDR3 is built from 15 residues.